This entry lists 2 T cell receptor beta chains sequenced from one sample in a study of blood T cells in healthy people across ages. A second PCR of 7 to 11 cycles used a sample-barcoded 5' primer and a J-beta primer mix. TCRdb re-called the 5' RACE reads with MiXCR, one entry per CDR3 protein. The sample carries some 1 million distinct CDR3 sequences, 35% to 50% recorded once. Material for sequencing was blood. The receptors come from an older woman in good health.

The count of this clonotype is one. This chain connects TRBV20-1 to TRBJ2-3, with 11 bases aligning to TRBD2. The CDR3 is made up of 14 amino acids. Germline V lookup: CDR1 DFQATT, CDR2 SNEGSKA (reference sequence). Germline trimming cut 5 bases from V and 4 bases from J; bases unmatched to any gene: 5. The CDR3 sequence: CSAFSGGAADTQYF. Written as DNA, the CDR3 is TGCAGTGCTTTTAGCGGGGGGGCCGCAGATACGCAGTATTTT.

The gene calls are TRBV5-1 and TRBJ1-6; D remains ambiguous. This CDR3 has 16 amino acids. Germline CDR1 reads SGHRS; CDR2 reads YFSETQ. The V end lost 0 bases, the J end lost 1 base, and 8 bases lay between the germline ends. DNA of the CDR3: TGCGCCAGCAGCTTGGAGATGATTTCCTATAATTCACCCCTCCACTTT. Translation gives CASSLEMISYNSPLHF.